The 25 T cell receptor beta chains presented below share a single source sample, sequenced in a study of Ad26.COV2.S vaccination and SARS-CoV-2 variants. Treatment specified: about 20 received Ad26.COV2.S at low or high dose, single or two shots; about 5 received placebo; per-sample allocation not given. Collection of samples fell on day 63 after the first vaccine or placebo injection. Measured with immunoSEQ multiplex PCR; TCRdb has only the in-frame clones, and not every one. This table holds about 680,000 clones, roughly 90% found once. The source material was peripheral blood, sampled in a trial of Ad26.COV2.S vaccine versus placebo. The receptors shown here come from a person between 18 and 60 years old who received the Ad26.COV2.S COVID-19 vaccine or a placebo.

The V call is TRBV5-1, the J call TRBJ2-5; 8 bases line up with TRBD1. The J segment lost 5 bases and the V segment lost 3 bases, leaving 6 bases of the junction unmatched. The CDR3 loop spans 14 amino acids. Germline V gene sequence: CDR1 SGHRS, CDR2 YFSETQ. In nucleotides, the CDR3 is TGCGCCAGCAGCTACCCAGGGGGCGGGGAGACCCAGTACTTC. Encoded protein: CASSYPGGGETQYF.

The chain couples TRBV11-3 to TRBJ2-3; D may be TRBD1 (6 bases). CDR1 SGHNT and CDR2 YENEEA come from the germline V gene. Trimming took off 5 bases at V and 0 bases at J, with 12 bases between the two ends. The CDR3 is 15 amino acids. CDR3 sequence: CASSTRGTSTDTQYF. The CDR3 DNA reads as TGTGCCAGCAGCACCAGGGGCACTAGCACAGATACGCAGTATTTT.

This sequence joins TRBV30 and TRBJ1-5; TRBD1 aligns across 9 bases. CDR3 size: 13 residues. Looked up from germline, CDR1 is GTSNPN and CDR2 is SVGIG (reference sequence). Germline trimming cut 6 bases from V and 7 bases from J; bases unmatched to any gene: 7. CDR3 coding DNA: TGTGCCTGCAAGGACAGGGGACGCCAGCCCCAGCATTTT. This codes for CACKDRGRQPQHF. Variable domain in full (rest from reference TRBV30 and TRBJ1-5): SQTIHQWPATLVQPVGSPLSLECTVEGTSNPNLYWYRQAAGRGLQLLFYSVGIGQISSEVPQNLSASRPQDRQFILSSKKLLLSDSGFYLCACKDRGRQPQHFGDGTRLSIL.

The chain has TRBV13 and TRBJ2-5; D is possibly TRBD1 (6 bases). This CDR3 comprises 17 residues. The germline V gene encodes CDR1 PRHDT and CDR2 FYEKMQ (reference sequence). V was trimmed by 9 bases and J by 2 bases, leaving 25 bases between them. CDR3 coding DNA: TGTGCCAGTGGCAGGGCGGTAGGGGGTCCGAGGCAAGAGACCCAGTACTTC. This translates into CASGRAVGGPRQETQYF.

This chain connects TRBV7-2 to TRBJ2-5; 8 nucleotides align to TRBD1. The V and J ends lost 6 bases and 5 bases, in that order; junction bases with no gene match: 8. CDR1 SGHTA and CDR2 FQGNSA come from the germline V gene. This CDR3 has 14 residues. For the CDR3, the DNA is TGTGCCAGCAGTCTTCAGGGGGCGGGGGAGACCCAGTACTTC. Translating it yields CASSLQGAGETQYF.

The chain recombines TRBV24-1 with TRBJ1-5, with 7 bases fitting TRBD1. Germline V CDR1 and CDR2: KGHDR, SFDVKD. V dropped 0 bases and J dropped 0; count of bases not matched to a gene: 4. The CDR3 contains 17 residues. The CDR3 sequence is CATSDLPQGNSNQPQHF. For the CDR3, the DNA is TGTGCCACCAGTGATTTGCCACAGGGGAATAGCAATCAGCCCCAGCATTTT.

This clone has a handful of counts. The chain is built from TRBV24-1 and TRBJ1-1, with D uncertain. Germline values: CDR1 KGHDR, CDR2 SFDVKD. The CDR3 consists of 14 residues. The V gene lost 0 bases and the J gene lost 5 bases, with 9 bases spanning the gap. The CDR3 sequence: CATSDLVSRTEAFF. The CDR3 DNA is TGTGCCACCAGTGATTTGGTGTCACGAACTGAAGCTTTCTTT.

The chain couples TRBV7-6 to TRBJ1-5, with D uncertain. Trimming stripped 1 base from V and 3 bases from J, with 4 bases between. Germline CDR1 SGHVS, CDR2 FNYEAQ. This CDR3 has 13 residues. CDR3 residues: CASSLDANQPQHF. The DNA of the CDR3 is TGTGCCAGCAGCTTAGATGCCAATCAGCCCCAGCATTTT.

With respect to this clone: The same CDR3 arises from other DNA sequences in this sample as well. This chain joins TRBV5-1 and TRBJ1-2; D unclear. This CDR3 has 13 residues. V lost 0 bases and J 2 bases, leaving 5 bases between the germline ends. Germline CDR1 is SGHRS and CDR2 is YFSETQ. CDR3 amino acids: CASSLDGNYGYTF. CDR3 DNA sequence: TGCGCCAGCAGCTTGGATGGGAACTATGGCTACACCTTC.

The chain has TRBV2 and TRBJ1-2; 7 nucleotides match TRBD1. This CDR3 has 14 amino acids. The germline gives CDR1 SNHLY, CDR2 FYNNEI. The trim removed 6 bases at V and 3 bases at J, leaving 7 bases unmatched. The CDR3 nucleotides read TGTGCCAGCAGAGGGGGACAGCGGTACTATGGCTACACCTTC. Translation: CASRGGQRYYGYTF. Supplemented by reference TRBV2 and TRBJ1-2, the full variable domain reads EPEVTQTPSHQVTQMGQEVILRCVPISNHLYFYWYRQILGQKVEFLVSFYNNEISEKSEIFDDQFSVERPDGSNFTLKIRSTKLEDSAMYFCASRGGQRYYGYTFGSGTRLTVV.

The chain combines TRBV3-1 (or the pseudogene TRBV3-2) with TRBJ2-7, with a tentative D call TRBD2 (6 bases). V lost 0 bases, J lost 4 bases, and 10 bases lay in between. The CDR3 consists of 14 residues. Per the germline V gene, CDR1 is LGHDT and CDR2 is YNNKEL (reference sequence). This CDR3 reads CASSQEDRGYEQYF. The CDR3 region has the DNA TGTGCCAGCAGCCAAGAGGACCGGGGGTACGAGCAGTACTTC.

This rearrangement joins TRBV29-1 to TRBJ2-7; 9 bases agree with TRBD1. CDR3 length equals 16 residues. CDR1 SQVTM and CDR2 ANQGSEA come from the germline V gene. The ends lost 4 bases at V and 3 bases at J; junction bases unmatched: 13. CDR3 nucleotide sequence: TGCAGCGTTGTGTCTCCGGACAGGGGATTCCTCTACGAGCAGTACTTC. Encoded protein: CSVVSPDRGFLYEQYF.

Here the CDR3 DNA reads TGTGCCAGCAGGCCAGGGGGCACAAACACTGAAGCTTTCTTT. Translation: CASRPGGTNTEAFF. The V call is TRBV7-8, the J call TRBJ1-1; TRBD1 agrees at 8 bases. Germline assignment: CDR1 SGHVS and CDR2 FQNEAQ. V shed 6 bases, J shed 2 bases, and the junction held 5 bases outside the gene matches. CDR3 length equals 14 residues.

This clone was observed a few times. The genes are TRBV5-6 and TRBJ2-7, with D possibly matching TRBD2 (6 bases). The CDR3 runs to 12 residues. CDR1 and CDR2 from the germline V gene are SGHDT and YYEEEE. V dropped 4 bases and J dropped 7 bases, with 12 bases sitting between them. The CDR3 DNA reads TGTGCCAGCAGCACGGGAGTGCTTGAGCAGTACTTC. Its translation: CASSTGVLEQYF.

This rearrangement joins TRBV30 to TRBJ1-6; 7 nucleotides align to TRBD1. CDR1 is GTSNPN, CDR2 SVGIG, per germline (reference sequence). The trim removed 4 bases at V and 7 bases at J, leaving 4 bases unmatched. This CDR3 contains 13 residues. CDR3 DNA: TGTGCCTGGACGGGACAGTCAAATTCACCCCTCCACTTT. This sequence encodes CAWTGQSNSPLHF.

The chain carries TRBV18 and TRBJ2-7, with a weak D call TRBD1 (5 bases). The CDR3 is 13 residues long. Germline assignment: CDR1 KGHSH and CDR2 LQKENI. Between the trimmed V and J ends, which lost 2 bases and 6 bases, there was a span of 11 bases. This chain's CDR3 is CASSPARVGEQYF. CDR3 DNA sequence: TGTGCCAGCTCACCAGCCAGGGTGGGCGAGCAGTACTTC.

CDR3 in amino acids: CAWSEGLAGHREQYF. In DNA, the CDR3 is TGTGCCTGGAGTGAGGGACTAGCGGGACATCGCGAGCAGTACTTC. The rearrangement joins TRBV30 to TRBJ2-7; 13 bases are shared with TRBD2. The J segment lost 6 bases and the V segment lost 1 base, leaving 6 bases of the junction unmatched. The CDR3 is 15 amino acids. Germline V gene lookup returns CDR1 GTSNPN and CDR2 SVGIG (reference sequence).

The chain couples TRBV5-8 to TRBJ2-5, with 13 bases that match TRBD2. The germline gives CDR1 SGHTS, CDR2 YDEGEE. This CDR3 region has 18 residues. V dropped 3 bases and J dropped 1; count of bases not matched to a gene: 9. As DNA, the CDR3 is TGTGCCAGCAGCTATACCGGGACTAGCGGGGAGAGCCAAGAGACCCAGTACTTC. Amino acids: CASSYTGTSGESQETQYF.

The rearrangement joins TRBV6-5 to TRBJ2-7; D remains ambiguous. This CDR3 comprises 14 residues. V was clipped by 6 bases and J by 3 bases, with 15 bases between them. Germline V gives CDR1 MNHEY, CDR2 SVGAGI. The CDR3 DNA sequence: TGTGCCAGCAGCCGCCGCCGAGGTAACTACGAGCAGTACTTC. Its translation is CASSRRRGNYEQYF.

Here the CDR3 reads CASSESAGNTIYF. In DNA form, the CDR3 reads TGTGCCAGTTCGGAGTCGGCTGGAAACACCATATATTTT. The V call is TRBV18, the J call TRBJ1-3, with no clear D. The CDR3 loop spans 13 amino acids. The germline V gene has CDR1 KGHSH and CDR2 LQKENI. V was pared by 9 bases and J by 2 bases, with 11 bases between.

The chain recombines TRBV18 with TRBJ2-7; TRBD2 matches 7 bases. The V gene's germline CDR1 is KGHSH and CDR2 LQKENI. The length of the CDR3 is 15 residues. V lost 3 bases and J lost 4; bases outside the gene matches: 9. DNA of the CDR3: TGTGCCAGCTCACCGGAGGCGGGGGAGGATTACGAGCAGTACTTC. Protein sequence: CASSPEAGEDYEQYF.

The chain carries TRBV25-1 and TRBJ2-1, with D tentatively TRBD1 or TRBD2 (6 bases each). Germline CDR1 MGHDK, CDR2 SYGVNS. The CDR3 runs to 16 residues. V was trimmed by 1 base and J by 4 bases, leaving 14 bases between them. CDR3 in DNA: TGTGCCAGCAGTGAATCCTGGGGGGCGCTGTACAATGAGCAGTTCTTC. It yields the protein CASSESWGALYNEQFF.

This chain uses TRBV19 with TRBJ2-3; a weak D match, TRBD2 (5 bases). CDR1 is LNHDA, CDR2 SQIVND, per germline (reference sequence). Trimming took off 3 bases at V and 2 bases at J, with 12 bases between the two ends. The CDR3 sequence is 15 residues long. The CDR3 DNA follows: TGTGCCAGTAGTATCTCCAGCGGATTCACAGATACGCAGTATTTT. It is translated as CASSISSGFTDTQYF. Full variable domain (rest looked up from reference TRBV19 and TRBJ2-3): DGGITQSPKYLFRKEGQNVTLSCEQNLNHDAMYWYRQDPGQGLRLIYYSQIVNDFQKGDIAEGYSVSREKKESFPLTVTSAQKNPTAFYLCASSISSGFTDTQYFGPGTRLTVL.

The gene calls are TRBV4-2 and TRBJ1-5; D might be TRBD1 (5 bases). Trimming took 1 base from V and 1 from J, leaving 8 bases between them. CDR3 length equals 15 residues. Germline-derived CDR1 and CDR2 are LGHNA and YNFKEQ. DNA of the CDR3: TGTGCCAGCAGCCAAGGGGAGGGGAGCAATCAGCCCCAGCATTTT. Protein: CASSQGEGSNQPQHF.

The genes are TRBV4-3 and TRBJ2-5, with 7 bases matching TRBD1. Trimming at V came to 0 bases and at J to 5 bases, leaving 12 bases not matched to a gene. The length of the CDR3 is 17 residues. Germline assignment: CDR1 LGHNA and CDR2 YSLEER. The CDR3, as DNA: TGCGCCAGCAGCCAAGAATACTGGACAGGAGGATCGGAGACCCAGTACTTC. The encoded protein is CASSQEYWTGGSETQYF.